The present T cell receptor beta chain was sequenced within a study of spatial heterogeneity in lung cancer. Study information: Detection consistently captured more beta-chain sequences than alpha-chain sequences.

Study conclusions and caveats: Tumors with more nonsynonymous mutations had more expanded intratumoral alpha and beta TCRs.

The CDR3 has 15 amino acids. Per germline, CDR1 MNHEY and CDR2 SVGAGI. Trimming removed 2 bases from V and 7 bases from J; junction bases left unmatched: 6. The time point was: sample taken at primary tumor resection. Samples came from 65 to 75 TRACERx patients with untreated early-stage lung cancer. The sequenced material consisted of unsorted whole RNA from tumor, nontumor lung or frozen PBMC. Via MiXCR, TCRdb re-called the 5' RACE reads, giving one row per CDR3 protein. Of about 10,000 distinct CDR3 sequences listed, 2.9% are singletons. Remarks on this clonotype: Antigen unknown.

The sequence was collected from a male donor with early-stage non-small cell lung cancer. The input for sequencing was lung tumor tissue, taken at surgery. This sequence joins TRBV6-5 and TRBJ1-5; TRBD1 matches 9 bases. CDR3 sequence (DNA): TGTGCCAGCAGTTACGGGACAGGGAGGCGCCAGCCCCAGCATTTT. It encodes CASSYGTGRRQPQHF.